This T cell receptor (beta chain) was sequenced in a study of shared clonotypes between healthy human individuals. V shed 6 bases and J shed 2 bases, with 14 bases lying between them. The CDR3 loop spans 14 amino acids. CDR1 is KGHSH and CDR2 is LQKENI in the germline V gene. The protocol was immunoSEQ multiplex PCR, while the TCRdb copy is restricted to in-frame clones and leaves out a portion. The sample has 700,000 or so clones; more than 70% are singletons. This TCR derives from a woman aged 25-40 years in good health. The chain has TRBV18 and TRBJ2-7; D remains unclear. The sample was memory CD4+ T cells sorted from blood. Documented subset: CD45RA-negative fraction. As DNA, the CDR3 is TGTGCCAGCTCCCCGGCCTACACGACCTACGAGCAGTACTTC. Its translation is CASSPAYTTYEQYF.